In its sample, the clone carrying this T cell receptor (beta chain) was seen many times. During its preparation, the TCRbeta library received unique molecular identifiers. TCRdb passed the PCR reads through MiXCR, listing each CDR3 protein once. The sample has 170,000 or so distinct CDR3 sequences, about 6.8% seen once; the top ten hold more than 2.5%. The data originate from a study of T-cell reconstitution after alpha-beta-depleted transplantation in children. This CDR3 comprises 13 residues. V dropped 6 bases and J dropped 12 bases, with 17 bases sitting between them. Sequencing used PBMCs from the stem cell graft donor, obtained from the stem cell graft. V gene TRBV12-3 or TRBV12-4 combines with J gene TRBJ1-4, with a possible D match to TRBD1 (5 bases). The sequence was obtained from a human donor who donated a stem cell graft to a child with Wiskott-Aldrich syndrome. CDR3 loop: CASSTPDSAELFF. For the CDR3, the DNA is TGTGCCAGCAGCACACCCGACAGCGCCGAACTGTTTTTT.